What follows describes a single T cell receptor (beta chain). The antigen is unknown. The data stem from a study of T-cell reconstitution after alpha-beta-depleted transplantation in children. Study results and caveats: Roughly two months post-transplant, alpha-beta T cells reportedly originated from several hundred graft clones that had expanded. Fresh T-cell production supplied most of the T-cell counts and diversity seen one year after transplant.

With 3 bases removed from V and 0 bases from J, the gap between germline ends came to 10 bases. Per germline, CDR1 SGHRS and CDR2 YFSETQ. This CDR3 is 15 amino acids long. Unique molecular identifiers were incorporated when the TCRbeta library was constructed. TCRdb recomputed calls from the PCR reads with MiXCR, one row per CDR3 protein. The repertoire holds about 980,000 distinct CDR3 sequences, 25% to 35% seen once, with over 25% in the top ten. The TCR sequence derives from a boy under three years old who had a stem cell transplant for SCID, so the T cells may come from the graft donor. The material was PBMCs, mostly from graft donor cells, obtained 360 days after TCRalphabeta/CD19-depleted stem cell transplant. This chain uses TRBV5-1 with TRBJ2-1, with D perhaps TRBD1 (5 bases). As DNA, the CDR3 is TGCGCCAGCAGCTCATCGACAGACTCCTACAATGAGCAGTTCTTC. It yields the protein CASSSSTDSYNEQFF.